These T cell receptor beta chains were read from a single sample in a study of blood T cell repertoires in COVID-19. Clones were read by immunoSEQ multiplex PCR, and TCRdb kept only the in-frame ones, dropping some. This sample has some 290,000 clones, with almost 90% found just once. The source material was peripheral blood. These receptors all stem from a woman aged 25 to 39 with COVID-19, enrolled during active disease. CDR3s include the opening cysteine and the closing phenylalanine or tryptophan. Each record gives: clone size, V gene, D gene, J gene, CDR3 DNA, CDR3 protein. The D gene is left open where the match is weak. The size entry is marked missing in some rows and otherwise reads once, few, many or a size class.

clone_size: NA; v_call: TRBV3-1/TRBV3-2; d_call: TRBD1; j_call: TRBJ2-5; cdr3_nt: TGTGCCAGCAGCCAGGGACAGGGGTTGGAGACCCAGTACTTC; cdr3_aa: CASSQGQGLETQYF
clone_size: NA; v_call: TRBV7-9; d_call: TRBD1; j_call: TRBJ2-7; cdr3_nt: TGTGCCAGCAGCTTCCAGGGGGTGTACGAGCAGTACTTC; cdr3_aa: CASSFQGVYEQYF
clone_size: NA; v_call: TRBV5-4; d_call: NA; j_call: TRBJ1-2; cdr3_nt: TGTGCCAGCAGCATTGGGGCAGGGAACTATGGCTACACCTTC; cdr3_aa: CASSIGAGNYGYTF
clone_size: NA; v_call: TRBV7-9; d_call: NA; j_call: TRBJ1-5; cdr3_nt: TGTGCCAGCAGCTTATCAGGGGATCAGCCCCAGCATTTT; cdr3_aa: CASSLSGDQPQHF
clone_size: NA; v_call: TRBV30; d_call: TRBD1; j_call: TRBJ1-2; cdr3_nt: TGTGCCTGGAGTAGACAGGGTGGCTATGGCTACACCTTC; cdr3_aa: CAWSRQGGYGYTF
clone_size: NA; v_call: TRBV19; d_call: TRBD1; j_call: TRBJ2-7; cdr3_nt: TGTGCCAGTAGTGTCGGGACAGGCTCCTACGAGCAGTACTTC; cdr3_aa: CASSVGTGSYEQYF
clone_size: NA; v_call: TRBV20-1; d_call: TRBD1; j_call: TRBJ1-2; cdr3_nt: TGCAGTGCTAGTGCCGGGACAGTATATGGCTACACCTTC; cdr3_aa: CSASAGTVYGYTF
clone_size: NA; v_call: TRBV10-1; d_call: TRBD1; j_call: TRBJ2-5; cdr3_nt: TGCGCCAGCAGTGAGAGCGCCGGGACAGGGGAAGAGACCCAGTACTTC; cdr3_aa: CASSESAGTGEETQYF
clone_size: few; v_call: TRBV11-2; d_call: NA; j_call: TRBJ2-7; cdr3_nt: TGTGCCAGCAGCTTCAGGGTCCACGAGCAGTACTTC; cdr3_aa: CASSFRVHEQYF
clone_size: NA; v_call: TRBV6-1; d_call: TRBD2; j_call: TRBJ2-7; cdr3_nt: TGTGCCAGCAGTGAAGAGCGGGGCTACGAGCAGTACTTC; cdr3_aa: CASSEERGYEQYF
clone_size: NA; v_call: TRBV6-1; d_call: NA; j_call: TRBJ1-1; cdr3_nt: TGTGCCAGCAGTGAGAGGCGGCGTGAGCTGGGTGAAGCTTTCTTT; cdr3_aa: CASSERRRELGEAFF
clone_size: once; v_call: TRBV5-1; d_call: NA; j_call: TRBJ2-1; cdr3_nt: TGCGCCAGCAGCTCGGAGGGGCGTCACAATGAGCAGTTCTTC; cdr3_aa: CASSSEGRHNEQFF
clone_size: NA; v_call: TRBV7-7; d_call: NA; j_call: TRBJ2-7; cdr3_nt: TGTGCCAGCAGCTTAGCGCCCAGGGCCCACGAGCAGTACTTC; cdr3_aa: CASSLAPRAHEQYF
clone_size: NA; v_call: TRBV19; d_call: TRBD1; j_call: TRBJ2-4; cdr3_nt: TGTGCCAGTAGTTTTACCCGGGACAGGGTCGGGATTCAGTACTTC; cdr3_aa: CASSFTRDRVGIQYF
clone_size: NA; v_call: TRBV7-9; d_call: TRBD2; j_call: TRBJ2-1; cdr3_nt: TGTGCCAGCAGCTCCCCTCGTTCTAGCGGAAACTACAATGAGCAGTTCTTC; cdr3_aa: CASSSPRSSGNYNEQFF
clone_size: NA; v_call: TRBV28; d_call: NA; j_call: TRBJ1-2; cdr3_nt: TGTGCCAGCACCCCCGGGGGGATCCCCTATGGCTACACCTTC; cdr3_aa: CASTPGGIPYGYTF
clone_size: NA; v_call: TRBV28; d_call: TRBD1; j_call: TRBJ1-1; cdr3_nt: TGTGCCACCCAACAGGGGGCTCACACTGAAGCTTTCTTT; cdr3_aa: CATQQGAHTEAFF
clone_size: NA; v_call: TRBV3-1/TRBV3-2; d_call: NA; j_call: TRBJ1-3; cdr3_nt: TGTGCCAGCAGCCCCGAATCGGGGGTTTTAGGAAACACCATATATTTT; cdr3_aa: CASSPESGVLGNTIYF
clone_size: NA; v_call: TRBV4-1; d_call: NA; j_call: TRBJ1-5; cdr3_nt: TGCGCCAGCAGCCAAGAAGTACATACAGGTAGCAATCAGCCCCAGCATTTT; cdr3_aa: CASSQEVHTGSNQPQHF
clone_size: NA; v_call: TRBV4-1; d_call: TRBD2; j_call: TRBJ2-7; cdr3_nt: TGCGCCAGCAGCCAAGAAGGGACTAGCTCCTACGAGCAGTACTTC; cdr3_aa: CASSQEGTSSYEQYF
clone_size: NA; v_call: TRBV5-1; d_call: NA; j_call: TRBJ2-7; cdr3_nt: TGCGCCAGCAGCTTGGCCACGGCGGGCGAGCAGTACTTC; cdr3_aa: CASSLATAGEQYF
clone_size: NA; v_call: TRBV5-1; d_call: TRBD1; j_call: TRBJ1-1; cdr3_nt: TGCGCCAGCAGCTGGGAATTCAACCTAGGGACAGCAACTGAAGCTTTCTTT; cdr3_aa: CASSWEFNLGTATEAFF
clone_size: NA; v_call: TRBV28; d_call: NA; j_call: TRBJ1-5; cdr3_nt: TGTGCCAGCAGTTGGGGAGATCATAGCAATCAGCCCCAGCATTTT; cdr3_aa: CASSWGDHSNQPQHF
clone_size: NA; v_call: TRBV19; d_call: NA; j_call: TRBJ2-3; cdr3_nt: TGTGCCAGTAGTATCGGAGCGGATACTAGCACAGATACGCAGTATTTT; cdr3_aa: CASSIGADTSTDTQYF
clone_size: NA; v_call: TRBV10-3; d_call: NA; j_call: TRBJ2-5; cdr3_nt: TGTGCCATCAGTGATATTCGGGGAGAGACCCAGTACTTC; cdr3_aa: CAISDIRGETQYF
clone_size: NA; v_call: TRBV4-1; d_call: NA; j_call: TRBJ2-1; cdr3_nt: TGCGCCAGCAGCCACCCCCGATCGGATCCTAGCTCCTACAATGAGCAGTTCTTC; cdr3_aa: CASSHPRSDPSSYNEQFF
clone_size: NA; v_call: TRBV12-3/TRBV12-4; d_call: NA; j_call: TRBJ1-2; cdr3_nt: TGTGCCAGCAGTATCGACAGCCGCTGGGGCTACACCTTC; cdr3_aa: CASSIDSRWGYTF
clone_size: NA; v_call: TRBV6-5; d_call: TRBD1; j_call: TRBJ1-6; cdr3_nt: TGTGCCAGCGCTGGGACAGGGAATTCACCCCTCCACTTT; cdr3_aa: CASAGTGNSPLHF
clone_size: NA; v_call: TRBV13; d_call: TRBD2; j_call: TRBJ2-7; cdr3_nt: TGTGCCAGCAGCTTACAGACTAGCGGGAGGGACGAGCAGTACTTC; cdr3_aa: CASSLQTSGRDEQYF
clone_size: NA; v_call: TRBV6-5; d_call: NA; j_call: TRBJ1-1; cdr3_nt: TGTGCCAGCACCCTAGGAGGAGGGGTCACTGAAGCTTTCTTT; cdr3_aa: CASTLGGGVTEAFF
clone_size: NA; v_call: TRBV25-1; d_call: NA; j_call: TRBJ2-5; cdr3_nt: TGTGCCAGCAGGAGTGTATTGACCCAGTACTTC; cdr3_aa: CASRSVLTQYF
clone_size: NA; v_call: TRBV2; d_call: TRBD1; j_call: TRBJ1-1; cdr3_nt: TGTGCCAGCCTAAGGACAGGGAACACTGAAGCTTTCTTT; cdr3_aa: CASLRTGNTEAFF
clone_size: NA; v_call: TRBV19; d_call: TRBD1; j_call: TRBJ1-1; cdr3_nt: TGTGCCAGTAGCGGACAGGGAGGAACTGAAGCTTTCTTT; cdr3_aa: CASSGQGGTEAFF
clone_size: NA; v_call: TRBV6-5; d_call: NA; j_call: TRBJ1-5; cdr3_nt: TGTGCCAGCGGGCAGGGTTATAGCAATCAGCCCCAGCATTTT; cdr3_aa: CASGQGYSNQPQHF
clone_size: NA; v_call: TRBV7-9; d_call: NA; j_call: TRBJ2-5; cdr3_nt: TGTGCCAGCAGCTCCGTATCGGTACAAGAGACCCAGTACTTC; cdr3_aa: CASSSVSVQETQYF
clone_size: NA; v_call: TRBV5-1; d_call: NA; j_call: TRBJ1-4; cdr3_nt: TGCGCCAGCAGCTTAAACAACAGGGCCCATGAAAAACTGTTTTTT; cdr3_aa: CASSLNNRAHEKLFF
clone_size: NA; v_call: TRBV6-6; d_call: TRBD2; j_call: TRBJ2-2; cdr3_nt: TGTGCCAGCAGTCCGAGACTAGCGGGAGTCCCGAACACCGGGGAGCTGTTTTTT; cdr3_aa: CASSPRLAGVPNTGELFF
clone_size: NA; v_call: TRBV7-7; d_call: TRBD1; j_call: TRBJ1-5; cdr3_nt: TGTGCCAGCAGCCCCAATACAGGGGGCGTACGGCAGCCCCAGCATTTT; cdr3_aa: CASSPNTGGVRQPQHF
clone_size: NA; v_call: TRBV10-3; d_call: NA; j_call: TRBJ1-1; cdr3_nt: TGTGCCATCAGTGAGTCGATTCAGGGAGGGAATGAAGCTTTCTTT; cdr3_aa: CAISESIQGGNEAFF
clone_size: few; v_call: TRBV3-1/TRBV3-2; d_call: NA; j_call: TRBJ1-1; cdr3_nt: TGTGCCAGCAGCCAAATCGGGGGAGCGGTGGTCTTT; cdr3_aa: CASSQIGGAVVF
clone_size: NA; v_call: TRBV19; d_call: NA; j_call: TRBJ2-2; cdr3_nt: TGTGCCAGTAGTGCAGGGACTCCGAACACCGGGGAGCTGTTTTTT; cdr3_aa: CASSAGTPNTGELFF
clone_size: NA; v_call: TRBV9; d_call: NA; j_call: TRBJ2-2; cdr3_nt: TGTGCCAGCAGCGTAGTGAGCGCCGGGGAGCTGTTTTTT; cdr3_aa: CASSVVSAGELFF
clone_size: NA; v_call: TRBV5-1; d_call: TRBD2; j_call: TRBJ2-1; cdr3_nt: TGCGCCAGCAGCTTGTCTACTAGCGGGAGTTCCTACAATGAGCAGTTCTTC; cdr3_aa: CASSLSTSGSSYNEQFF
clone_size: NA; v_call: TRBV5-5; d_call: TRBD1; j_call: TRBJ2-7; cdr3_nt: TGTGCCAGCAGCCTCCGCCGGGACAGGGGCGGGTACGAGCAGTACTTC; cdr3_aa: CASSLRRDRGGYEQYF
clone_size: NA; v_call: TRBV28; d_call: NA; j_call: TRBJ1-2; cdr3_nt: TGTGCCAGCAACGGACCGGGAGGCTACACCTTC; cdr3_aa: CASNGPGGYTF
clone_size: NA; v_call: TRBV2; d_call: NA; j_call: TRBJ1-1; cdr3_nt: TGTGCCAGCTCAGGGTACACTGAAGCTTTCTTT; cdr3_aa: CASSGYTEAFF
clone_size: NA; v_call: TRBV6-5; d_call: NA; j_call: TRBJ1-5; cdr3_nt: TGTGCCGCCACTCCCGCCGGAGGGGTCAATCGGCCCCAGCATTTT; cdr3_aa: CAATPAGGVNRPQHF
clone_size: NA; v_call: TRBV7-9; d_call: NA; j_call: TRBJ2-5; cdr3_nt: TGTGCCAGCAGTCGGGACAACCAAGAGACCCAGTACTTC; cdr3_aa: CASSRDNQETQYF
clone_size: NA; v_call: TRBV5-6; d_call: TRBD2; j_call: TRBJ2-1; cdr3_nt: TGTGCCAGCACCCCGCGACTAGCGGACAATGAGCAGTTCTTC; cdr3_aa: CASTPRLADNEQFF
clone_size: NA; v_call: TRBV6-5; d_call: TRBD2; j_call: TRBJ2-3; cdr3_nt: TGTGCCACCTCGGGACTAGCGAGCACAGATACGCAGTATTTT; cdr3_aa: CATSGLASTDTQYF
clone_size: NA; v_call: TRBV10-2; d_call: NA; j_call: TRBJ2-7; cdr3_nt: TGCGCCAGCAGAGGGGACAACCGCTACGAGCAGTACTTC; cdr3_aa: CASRGDNRYEQYF
clone_size: few; v_call: TRBV5-1; d_call: TRBD2; j_call: TRBJ2-1; cdr3_nt: TGCGCCAGCAGCCCGGGGGGGTCTGAGCAGTTCTTC; cdr3_aa: CASSPGGSEQFF
clone_size: NA; v_call: TRBV6-4; d_call: NA; j_call: TRBJ1-5; cdr3_nt: TGTGCCAGCAGGCCGAGTTATCAGCCCCAGCATTTT; cdr3_aa: CASRPSYQPQHF